This TCR beta chain was profiled in a study of blood T cell repertoires in COVID-19. About the research overall: COVID-19 samples collected from the United States, Italy and Spain covered acute and convalescent phases. T cells, B-cell-depleted T cells, or PBMCs provided the cDNA or gDNA that served as material.

This clone was picked up a small number of times. Authors' methods: Amplified reference gene primers provided the basis for estimating nucleated cell counts. TCRdb's copy holds only in-frame clones and misses some; the assay was immunoSEQ multiplex PCR. V and J calls and clone size follow that table, whereas D and trimming were derived from the DNA. The sample shows a few hundred thousand clones, nearly 90% of them seen only once. Per the germline V gene, CDR1 is SGHRS and CDR2 is YFSETQ. Deletions cut 3 bases from V and 4 bases from J, with 19 bases between. The CDR3 runs to 16 residues. The sequenced sample was peripheral blood. This sequence originates from a man aged 18 to 30 with active or convalescent COVID-19. The chain couples TRBV5-1 to TRBJ1-1; D remains ambiguous. CDR3 region: CASSSDGWRTSTEAFF. CDR3 DNA: TGCGCCAGCAGCTCCGACGGGTGGAGGACCAGCACTGAAGCTTTCTTT.